The text below deals with one TCR beta chain. These data originate in a study of blood T cell repertoires in COVID-19. Study context: There were acute and convalescent COVID-19 samples, and they came from the United States, Italy and Spain.

The CDR3 covers 14 residues. The V gene lost 7 bases and the J gene lost 8 bases, with 15 bases spanning the gap. The germline V gene has CDR1 ENHRY and CDR2 SYGVKD. Per the study methods: Scientists estimated how many nucleated cells there were by amplifying reference gene primers. Repertoires were generated with immunoSEQ multiplex PCR, while TCRdb's copy carries only in-frame clones and drops some. Clonal size and the V and J genes are those of that table, whereas D and trimming came from the DNA. The sample holds about 200,000 clones, approximately 87% seen once. This clonotype originated in a man between 60 and 70 years old who had recovered from COVID-19. The chain employs TRBV10-3 and TRBJ1-6, with D maybe TRBD1 (6 bases). The specimen was peripheral blood. CDR3 region: CAIKGQYNDSPLHF. CDR3 DNA: TGTGCCATCAAAGGACAGTACAATGATTCACCCCTCCACTTT.